Listed here are 23 T cell receptor beta chains from one sample, sequenced in a study of vaccination and CD4 T cells after COVID-19. Their specific antigens are unknown. The Oncomine TCR Beta short-read assay sequenced DNA from cultured CD4+ T cells. MiXCR, run by TCRdb on the PCR reads, gives a single entry per CDR3 protein. The data show some 10,000 distinct CDR3 sequences, 45% to 60% seen once. Stated treatment: approximately 9-day PBMC culture with coronavirus spike peptide pools or control peptides (ViraFEST assay). Sequenced input: CD4+ T cells from blood, cultured in vitro. The receptors stem from a human donor who had recovered from COVID-19.

The rearrangement uses TRBV19 and TRBJ1-2; the match to TRBD1 covers 7 bases. CDR1 LNHDA and CDR2 SQIVND come from the germline V gene (reference sequence). The CDR3 has 16 amino acids. V dropped 0 bases and J dropped 2; count of bases not matched to a gene: 6. The CDR3 DNA reads TGTGCCAGTAGTATAGAAACGACAGGGCCCAACTATGGCTACACCTTC. Translating gives CASSIETTGPNYGYTF.

The chain has TRBV10-1 and TRBJ2-7; D might be TRBD2 (6 bases). Trimming left V 6 bases short and J 3 bases short, with 12 bases between. CDR1 and CDR2 (germline): WNHNN, SYGVQD (reference sequence). The CDR3 is made up of 13 amino acids. CDR3 amino acids: CASSAGLYYEQYF. For the CDR3, the DNA is TGCGCCAGCAGCGCGGGACTCTACTACGAGCAGTACTTC.

The chain links TRBV11-2 to TRBJ1-2, with a weak D call TRBD1 (6 bases). V was pared by 4 bases and J by 2 bases, with 20 bases between. Germline V gene lookup returns CDR1 SGHAT and CDR2 FQNNGV. The CDR3 totals 17 residues. The CDR3, as DNA: TGTGCCAGCAGCTCGATTAAGCCGGGACAAAGAAACTATGGCTACACCTTC. It is translated as CASSSIKPGQRNYGYTF.

The genes are TRBV6-1 and TRBJ1-6; 8 positions agree with TRBD1. Trimming took 10 bases from V and 5 from J; bases not matched to a gene: 7. The CDR3 is 14 residues long. Per germline, CDR1 MNHNS and CDR2 SASEGT. In nucleotides, the CDR3 is TGTGCCATTCGGGAGGACAGGGATAATTCACCCCTCCACTTT. It encodes CAIREDRDNSPLHF.

V and J are TRBV12-3 or TRBV12-4 and TRBJ2-7; D might be TRBD1 or TRBD2, each matching 5 bases. The CDR3 runs 14 residues. V lost 6 bases and J lost 0, with 12 bases in between. The CDR3 region is CASSPEGSSYEQYF. The DNA for the CDR3 is TGTGCCAGCAGCCCCGAGGGGAGCTCCTACGAGCAGTACTTC.

This clonotype was counted a few times. DNA of the CDR3: TGTGCCAGCAGCTTAGGTTCGTTCAGGGCGTCGAACACCGGGGAGCTGTTTTTT. Protein sequence: CASSLGSFRASNTGELFF. The chain combines TRBV5-4 with TRBJ2-2; D is possibly TRBD1 (5 bases). In germline, CDR1 is SGHNT, CDR2 YYREEE (reference sequence). CDR3 length: 18 amino acids. V was pared by 2 bases and J by 0 bases, with 17 bases between.

The genes are TRBV7-2 and TRBJ2-5; 9 nucleotides agree with TRBD2. The CDR3 is made up of 17 amino acids. Germline assignment: CDR1 SGHTA and CDR2 FQGNSA. V trimming: 2 bases; J trimming: 0 bases; junction bases outside the gene matches: 7. In DNA, the CDR3 is TGTGCCAGCAGCTTATCCGGGACTAGCACGTACCAAGAGACCCAGTACTTC. This gives the protein CASSLSGTSTYQETQYF. Full variable domain (rest looked up from reference TRBV7-2 and TRBJ2-5): GAGVSQSPSNKVTEKGKDVELRCDPISGHTALYWYRQSLGQGLEFLIYFQGNSAPDKSGLPSDRFSAERTGGSVSTLTIQRTQQEDSAVYLCASSLSGTSTYQETQYFGPGTRLLVL.

The CDR3 DNA reads TGTGCCACCAGCAGAGCGGGGACAGGGGATCAGCCCCAGCATTTT. It is translated as CATSRAGTGDQPQHF. V gene TRBV15 combines with J gene TRBJ1-5; 10 bases fit TRBD1. In germline, CDR1 is LNHNV, CDR2 YYDKDF (reference sequence). Germline trimming cut 1 base from V and 5 bases from J; bases unmatched to any gene: 2. There are 15 residues in the CDR3.

A remark on this clonotype: The junction does not match germline at one end; this may be a read error. This CDR3 reads CAGSPSYNSPLHF. DNA for the CDR3: TGTGCCGGCAGCCCGTCCTATAATTCACCCCTCCACTTT. This chain links TRBV2 with TRBJ1-6, with D unresolved. The CDR3 runs 13 residues. Germline V lookup: CDR1 SNHLY, CDR2 FYNNEI.

This clonotype occurred a few times. V gene TRBV19 combines with J gene TRBJ1-2; TRBD1 aligns across 7 bases. After removal of 10 bases from V and 1 base from J, the junction contained 9 bases not matched to a gene. CDR1 is LNHDA and CDR2 is SQIVND in the germline V gene (reference sequence). This CDR3 has 14 amino acids. The CDR3 DNA follows: TGTGCCACCCGTCGGGCAGGGGGTAACTATGGCTACACCTTC. Its translation: CATRRAGGNYGYTF. Full variable domain (remainder filled in from reference TRBV19 and TRBJ1-2): DGGITQSPKYLFRKEGQNVTLSCEQNLNHDAMYWYRQDPGQGLRLIYYSQIVNDFQKGDIAEGYSVSREKKESFPLTVTSAQKNPTAFYLCATRRAGGNYGYTFGSGTRLTVV.

V is TRBV7-8 and J is TRBJ2-3; no clear D gene. Per germline, CDR1 SGHVS and CDR2 FQNEAQ. This CDR3 contains 14 residues. Deletions cut 1 base from V and 2 bases from J, with 7 bases between. CDR3 in amino acids: CASSLEWVTDTQYF. In DNA form, the CDR3 reads TGTGCCAGCAGCTTAGAGTGGGTCACAGATACGCAGTATTTT.

V gene TRBV27 combines with J gene TRBJ1-2; unclear D gene. The CDR3 runs 14 residues. V was pared by 0 bases and J by 1 base, with 6 bases between. The germline V gene has CDR1 MNHEY and CDR2 SMNVEV (reference sequence). CDR3 sequence reads: CASSLSSRNYGYTF. The DNA for the CDR3 is TGTGCCAGCAGTTTATCATCGCGTAACTATGGCTACACCTTC.

The table lists this clonotype with a few counts. The rearrangement links TRBV30 to TRBJ1-2, with unresolved D. Germline V gives CDR1 GTSNPN, CDR2 SVGIG (reference sequence). Trimming cost V 4 bases and J 7 bases, with 10 bases left between them. CDR3 size: 11 residues. The CDR3 sequence is CAWTDAGGYTF. The CDR3 nucleotides are TGTGCCTGGACCGACGCGGGTGGCTACACCTTC.

The chain's CDR3 is CASSQVAGSWNTGELFF. CDR3 nucleotides: TGTGCCAGCAGCCAAGTCGCAGGATCCTGGAACACCGGGGAGCTGTTTTTT. The rearrangement uses TRBV14 and TRBJ2-2; D gene uncertain. The CDR3 spans 17 residues. The V and J ends lost 1 base and 1 base respectively, with 13 bases between them. Per the germline V gene, CDR1 is SGHDN and CDR2 is FVKESK.

In this sample, this clonotype turned up a few times. The chain is built from TRBV6-1 and TRBJ1-2; D is ambiguous. Deletions cut 5 bases from V and 6 bases from J, with 13 bases between. There are 13 residues in the CDR3. Germline CDR1 MNHNS, CDR2 SASEGT. CDR3 amino acids: CASSRTEKDGYTF. The DNA for the CDR3 is TGTGCCAGCAGTCGCACAGAAAAGGATGGCTACACCTTC.

The chain uses TRBV7-2 and TRBJ2-7; 9 bases fit TRBD1. Losses at the gene ends were 5 bases for V and 1 base for J; bases not matched to a gene: 6. Germline CDR1 reads SGHTA; CDR2 reads FQGNSA. The length of the CDR3 is 15 residues. The CDR3 here is CASSMLDRGSYEQYF. DNA for the CDR3: TGTGCCAGCAGCATGTTGGACAGGGGATCCTACGAGCAGTACTTC. Variable domain in full (rest from reference TRBV7-2 and TRBJ2-7): GAGVSQSPSNKVTEKGKDVELRCDPISGHTALYWYRQSLGQGLEFLIYFQGNSAPDKSGLPSDRFSAERTGGSVSTLTIQRTQQEDSAVYLCASSMLDRGSYEQYFGPGTRLTVT.

V and J are TRBV27 and TRBJ2-1; D perhaps matches TRBD2 (6 bases). The CDR3 is 14 residues long. From germline, CDR1 is MNHEY and CDR2 SMNVEV (reference sequence). V lost 5 bases, J lost 12 bases, and 20 bases lay in between. The CDR3 here is CASSTGTGRMGQFF. DNA of the CDR3: TGTGCCAGCAGTACTGGGACTGGACGGATGGGGCAGTTCTTC.

This clonotype was recorded a few times. The chain couples TRBV11-2 to TRBJ1-1; 9 bases align to TRBD1. In germline, CDR1 is SGHAT, CDR2 FQNNGV. CDR3 length: 16 residues. V was pared by 1 base and J by 0 bases, with 3 bases of the junction left unmatched. CDR3 in amino acids: CASSLGTGAMNTEAFF. CDR3 nucleotides: TGTGCCAGCAGCTTAGGGACAGGGGCCATGAACACTGAAGCTTTCTTT.

This clonotype was found a few times. This rearrangement joins TRBV6-4 to TRBJ1-1; D call uncertain. The CDR3 is made up of 13 amino acids. Germline V gene lookup returns CDR1 MRHNA and CDR2 SNTAGT. With 4 bases removed from V and 4 bases from J, the gap between germline ends came to 10 bases. CDR3 sequence: CASSAESFTEAFF. The CDR3 DNA reads TGTGCCAGCAGTGCCGAATCTTTCACTGAAGCTTTCTTT.

The genes are TRBV20-1 and TRBJ1-5; D ambiguous. With 3 bases removed from V and 4 bases from J, the gap between germline ends came to 10 bases. This CDR3 comprises 13 residues. Germline CDR1 reads DFQATT; CDR2 reads SNEGSKA (reference sequence). CDR3 sequence reads: CSASGRENQPQHF. The CDR3 coding sequence is TGCAGTGCTAGTGGGCGGGAGAATCAGCCCCAGCATTTT.

The chain links TRBV7-2 to TRBJ1-2, with D possibly being TRBD1 (6 bases). The CDR3 contains 21 residues. Germline assignment: CDR1 SGHTA and CDR2 FQGNSA. The V and J ends lost 2 bases and 4 bases respectively, with 32 bases between them. The CDR3 reads CASSLHLRFKGGTDHRYGYTF. The CDR3 region has the DNA TGTGCCAGCAGCTTACACCTCCGGTTTAAGGGGGGCACCGACCACCGCTATGGCTACACCTTC.

The V call is TRBV10-3, the J call TRBJ1-2; 10 bases are a match to TRBD1. Germline V gene lookup returns CDR1 ENHRY and CDR2 SYGVKD. The CDR3 length is 14 residues. With 6 bases clipped from V and 8 bases from J, the junction kept 9 bases outside the gene matches. CDR3 region: CAIRLRQGALGYTF. The CDR3 bases are TGTGCCATCAGGTTAAGACAGGGGGCGCTGGGCTACACCTTC.

The J gene is TRBJ1-4, the V gene TRBV6-1; possible D gene TRBD1, 5 bases. V was trimmed by 6 bases and J by 7 bases, leaving 21 bases between them. Germline-derived CDR1 and CDR2 are MNHNS and SASEGT. CDR3 length: 16 amino acids. CDR3 sequence (DNA): TGTGCCAGCAGCCCCTGGGGCGGGGGTAGGGTTGAAAAACTGTTTTTT. Its protein is CASSPWGGGRVEKLFF.